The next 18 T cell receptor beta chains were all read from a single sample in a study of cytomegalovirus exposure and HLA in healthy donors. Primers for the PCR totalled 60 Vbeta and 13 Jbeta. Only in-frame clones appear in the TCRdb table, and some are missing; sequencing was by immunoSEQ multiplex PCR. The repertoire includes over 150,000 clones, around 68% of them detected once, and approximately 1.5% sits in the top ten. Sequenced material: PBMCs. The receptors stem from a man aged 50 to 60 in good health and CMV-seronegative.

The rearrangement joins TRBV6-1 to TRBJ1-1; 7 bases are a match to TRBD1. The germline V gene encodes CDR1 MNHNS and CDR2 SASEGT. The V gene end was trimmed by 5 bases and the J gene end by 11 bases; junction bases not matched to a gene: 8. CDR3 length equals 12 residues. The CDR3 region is CASSYVTGEAFF. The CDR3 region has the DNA TGTGCCAGCAGTTATGTTACAGGGGAGGCTTTCTTT.

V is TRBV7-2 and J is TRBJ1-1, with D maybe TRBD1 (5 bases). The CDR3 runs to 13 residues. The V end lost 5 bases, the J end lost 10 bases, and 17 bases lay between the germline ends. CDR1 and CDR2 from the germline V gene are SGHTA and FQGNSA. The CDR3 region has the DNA TGTGCCAGCAGCACCTCCTCAGGGTTTGGAGCTTTCTTT. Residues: CASSTSSGFGAFF.

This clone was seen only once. This CDR3 reads CASSFGRTDGYTF. For the CDR3, the DNA is TGTGCCAGTAGCTTCGGACGGACAGATGGCTACACCTTC. The chain joins TRBV19 to TRBJ1-2; tentatively, D is TRBD1 (6 bases). The CDR3 has 13 amino acids. CDR1 LNHDA and CDR2 SQIVND come from the germline V gene (reference sequence). With 6 bases removed from V and 6 bases from J, the gap between germline ends came to 14 bases.

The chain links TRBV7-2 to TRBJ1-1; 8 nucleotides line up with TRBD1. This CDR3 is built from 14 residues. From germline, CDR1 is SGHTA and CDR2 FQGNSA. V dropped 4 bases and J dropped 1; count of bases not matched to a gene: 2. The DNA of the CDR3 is TGTGCCAGCAGCTCGGGACAGGCGAACACTGAAGCTTTCTTT. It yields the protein CASSSGQANTEAFF.

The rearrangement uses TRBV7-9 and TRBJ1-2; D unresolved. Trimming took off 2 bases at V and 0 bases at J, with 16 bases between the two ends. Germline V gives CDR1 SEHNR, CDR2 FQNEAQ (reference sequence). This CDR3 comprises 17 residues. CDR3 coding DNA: TGTGCCAGCAGCTTATGGGGAGCCCAGCTTTCTAACTATGGCTACACCTTC. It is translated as CASSLWGAQLSNYGYTF.

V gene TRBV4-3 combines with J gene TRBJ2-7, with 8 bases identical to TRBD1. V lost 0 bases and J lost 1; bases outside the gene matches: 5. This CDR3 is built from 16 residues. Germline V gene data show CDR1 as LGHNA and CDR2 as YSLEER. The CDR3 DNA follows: TGCGCCAGCAGCCAAGATCAGACAGGGGCGTCCTACGAGCAGTACTTC. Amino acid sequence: CASSQDQTGASYEQYF.

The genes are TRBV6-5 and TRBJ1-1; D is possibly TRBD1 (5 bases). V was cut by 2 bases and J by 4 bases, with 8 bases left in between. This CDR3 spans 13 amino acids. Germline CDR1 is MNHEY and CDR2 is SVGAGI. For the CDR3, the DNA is TGTGCCAGCAGTTACCTGGGGGGCACTGAAGCTTTCTTT. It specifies CASSYLGGTEAFF.

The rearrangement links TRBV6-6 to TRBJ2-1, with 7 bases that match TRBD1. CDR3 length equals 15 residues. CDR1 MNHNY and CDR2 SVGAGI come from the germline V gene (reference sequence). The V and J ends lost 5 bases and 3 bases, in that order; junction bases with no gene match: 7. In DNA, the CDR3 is TGTGCCAGCAGTGACACCGGGACAGACTACAATGAGCAGTTCTTC. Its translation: CASSDTGTDYNEQFF.

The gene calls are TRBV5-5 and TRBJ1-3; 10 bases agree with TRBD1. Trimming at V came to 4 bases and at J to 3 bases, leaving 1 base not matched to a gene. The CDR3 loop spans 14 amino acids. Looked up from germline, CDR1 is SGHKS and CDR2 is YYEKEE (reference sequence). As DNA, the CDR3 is TGTGCCAGCAGCGGGACAGGGGTTGGAAACACCATATATTTT. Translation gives CASSGTGVGNTIYF.

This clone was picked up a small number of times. Written as DNA, the CDR3 is TGTGCCAGCAGCTTAATCTCAGGTTCACCCCTCCACTTT. It yields the protein CASSLISGSPLHF. The chain has TRBV7-9 and TRBJ1-6; the D is unclear. The CDR3 spans 13 residues. Germline-derived CDR1 and CDR2 are SEHNR and FQNEAQ (reference sequence). Trimming removed 2 bases from V and 9 bases from J, with 8 bases in between.

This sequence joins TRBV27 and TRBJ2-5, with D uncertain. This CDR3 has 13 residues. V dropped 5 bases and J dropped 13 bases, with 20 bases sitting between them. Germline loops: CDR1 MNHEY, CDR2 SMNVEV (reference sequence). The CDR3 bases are TGTGCCAGCAGTAACGCCCCTTTTATGCAGGCGTACTTC. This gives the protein CASSNAPFMQAYF.

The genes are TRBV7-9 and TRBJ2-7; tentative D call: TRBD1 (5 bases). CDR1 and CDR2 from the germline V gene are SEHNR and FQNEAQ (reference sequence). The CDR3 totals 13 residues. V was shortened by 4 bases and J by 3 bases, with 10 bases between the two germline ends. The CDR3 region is CASSSGNVYEQYF. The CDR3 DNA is TGTGCCAGCAGCTCAGGGAACGTCTACGAGCAGTACTTC.

The CDR3 protein is CASRPDPGGDSPLHF. The CDR3 region has the DNA TGTGCCAGCAGGCCCGACCCGGGGGGGGATTCACCCCTCCACTTT. The rearrangement uses TRBV6-6 and TRBJ1-6, with a possible D match to TRBD1 (5 bases). This CDR3 has 15 amino acids. Germline lookup yields CDR1 MNHNY and CDR2 SVGAGI (reference sequence). V was shortened by 6 bases and J by 8 bases, with 17 bases between the two germline ends.

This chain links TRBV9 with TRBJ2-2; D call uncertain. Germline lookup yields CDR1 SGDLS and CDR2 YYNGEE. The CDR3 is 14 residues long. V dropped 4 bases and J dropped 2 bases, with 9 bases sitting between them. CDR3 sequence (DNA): TGTGCCAGCAGCACAACAGAAAACACCGGGGAGCTGTTTTTT. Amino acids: CASSTTENTGELFF.

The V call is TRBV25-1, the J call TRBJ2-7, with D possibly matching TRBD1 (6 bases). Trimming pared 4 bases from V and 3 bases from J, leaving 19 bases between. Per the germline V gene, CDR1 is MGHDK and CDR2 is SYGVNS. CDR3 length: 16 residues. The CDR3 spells CASSADGGGTLYEQYF. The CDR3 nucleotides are TGTGCCAGCAGTGCCGATGGGGGCGGAACTCTCTACGAGCAGTACTTC.

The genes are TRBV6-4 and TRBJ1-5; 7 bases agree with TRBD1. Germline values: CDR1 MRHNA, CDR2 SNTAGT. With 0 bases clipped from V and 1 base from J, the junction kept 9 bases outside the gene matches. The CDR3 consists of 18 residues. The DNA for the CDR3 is TGTGCCAGCAGTGACTCGATAGGACAGGAGACAAGCAATCAGCCCCAGCATTTT. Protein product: CASSDSIGQETSNQPQHF.

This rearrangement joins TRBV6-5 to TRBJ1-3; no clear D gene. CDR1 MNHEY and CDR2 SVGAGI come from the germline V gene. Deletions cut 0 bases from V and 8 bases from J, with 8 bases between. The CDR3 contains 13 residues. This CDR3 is CASSYSLGDTIYF. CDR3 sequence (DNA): TGTGCCAGCAGTTACTCCCTCGGGGACACCATATATTTT.

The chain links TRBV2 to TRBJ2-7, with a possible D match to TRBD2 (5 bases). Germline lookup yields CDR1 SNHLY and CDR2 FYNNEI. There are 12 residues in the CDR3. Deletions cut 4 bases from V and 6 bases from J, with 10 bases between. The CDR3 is CASSGGPSEQYF. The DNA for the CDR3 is TGTGCCAGCAGTGGAGGGCCATCCGAGCAGTACTTC.